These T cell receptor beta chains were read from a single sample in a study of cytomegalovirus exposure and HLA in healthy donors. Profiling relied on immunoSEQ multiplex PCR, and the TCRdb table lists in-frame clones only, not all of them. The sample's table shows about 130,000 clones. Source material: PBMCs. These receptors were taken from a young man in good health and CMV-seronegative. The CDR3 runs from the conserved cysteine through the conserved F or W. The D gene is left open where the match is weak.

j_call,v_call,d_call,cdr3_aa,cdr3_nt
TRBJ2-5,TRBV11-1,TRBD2,CASSSSGGALYQETQYF,TGTGCCAGCAGCTCGTCCGGGGGGGCCCTTTACCAAGAGACCCAGTACTTC
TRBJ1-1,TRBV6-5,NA,CASGRGTEAFF,TGTGCCAGCGGCAGGGGCACTGAAGCTTTCTTT
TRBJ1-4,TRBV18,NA,CASSPGGPTNEKLFF,TGTGCCAGCTCACCCGGGGGGCCAACTAATGAAAAACTGTTTTTT
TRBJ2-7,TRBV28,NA,CASSFTGWGEQYF,TGTGCCAGCAGTTTTACAGGCTGGGGCGAGCAGTACTTC
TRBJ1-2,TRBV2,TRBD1,CASRTGARGYTF,TGTGCCAGCAGGACAGGGGCTCGCGGCTACACCTTC
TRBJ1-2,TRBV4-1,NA,CASSQDGKNRLGYGYTF,TGCGCCAGCAGCCAAGATGGTAAAAACAGGCTCGGATATGGCTACACCTTC
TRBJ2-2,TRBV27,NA,CASRTANTGELFF,TGTGCCAGCAGGACTGCGAACACCGGGGAGCTGTTTTTT
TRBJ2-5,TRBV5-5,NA,CASSLASWDQGETQYF,TGTGCCAGCAGCTTGGCGTCATGGGATCAGGGAGAGACCCAGTACTTC
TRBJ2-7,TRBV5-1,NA,CASSSDRLGEQYF,TGCGCCAGCAGCTCCGACAGGCTGGGCGAGCAGTACTTC
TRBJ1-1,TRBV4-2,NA,CASSQGEVVATEAFF,TGTGCCAGCAGCCAAGGAGAGGTAGTTGCGACTGAAGCTTTCTTT
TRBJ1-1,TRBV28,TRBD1,CASRIQGVVAEAFF,TGTGCCAGCAGAATCCAGGGGGTGGTTGCTGAAGCTTTCTTT
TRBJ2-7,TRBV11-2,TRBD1,CASSGDRASYEQYF,TGTGCCAGCAGCGGCGACAGGGCCTCCTACGAGCAGTACTTC
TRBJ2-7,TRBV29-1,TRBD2,CSAGGLAGTYEQYF,TGCAGCGCCGGGGGACTAGCGGGAACCTACGAGCAGTACTTC
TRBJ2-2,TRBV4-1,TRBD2,CASSQVMIWGGIGELFF,TGCGCCAGCAGCCAAGTCATGATATGGGGGGGAATCGGGGAGCTGTTTTTT
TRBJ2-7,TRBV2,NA,CASRSSYEQYF,TGTGCCAGCAGATCCTCCTACGAGCAGTACTTC
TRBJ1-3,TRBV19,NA,CASSITTAGNTIYF,TGTGCCAGTAGTATTACCACGGCTGGAAACACCATATATTTT
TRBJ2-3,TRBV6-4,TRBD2,CASSLAGGTDTQYF,TGTGCCAGCAGTCTAGCGGGAGGCACAGATACGCAGTATTTT
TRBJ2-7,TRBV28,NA,CASSLGRYEQYF,TGTGCCAGCAGCCTGGGGAGGTACGAGCAGTACTTC
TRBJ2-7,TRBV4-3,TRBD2,CASSQDDSTSGTSYEQYF,TGCGCCAGCAGCCAAGATGACTCGACTAGCGGGACGAGCTACGAGCAGTACTTC
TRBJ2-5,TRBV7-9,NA,CASSSSETQYF,TGTGCCAGCAGCTCTAGCGAGACCCAGTACTTC
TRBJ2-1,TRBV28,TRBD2,CASSPSGIAYNEQFF,TGTGCCAGCAGCCCTAGCGGAATAGCCTACAATGAGCAGTTCTTC
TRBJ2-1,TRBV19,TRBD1,CASSPGTGHYNEQFF,TGTGCCAGTTCCCCCGGGACAGGCCACTACAATGAGCAGTTCTTC
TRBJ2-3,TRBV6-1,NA,CASNPGLRLSTQYF,TGTGCCAGCAACCCGGGACTCCGGCTGTCTACGCAGTATTTT
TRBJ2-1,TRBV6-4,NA,CASSEVRSSYNEQFF,TGTGCCAGCAGTGAGGTCCGGAGCTCCTACAATGAGCAGTTCTTC
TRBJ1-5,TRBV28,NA,CASSRVSVGNQPQHF,TGTGCCAGCAGTCGGGTTAGTGTGGGCAATCAGCCCCAGCATTTT
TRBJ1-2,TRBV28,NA,CASTPDRNYGYTF,TGTGCCAGCACCCCGGACAGAAACTATGGCTACACCTTC
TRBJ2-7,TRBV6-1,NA,CASSEVRRSGVDLYEQYF,TGTGCCAGCAGTGAAGTCAGGCGATCGGGAGTGGATCTCTACGAGCAGTACTTC
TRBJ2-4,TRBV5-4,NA,CASSFSPGEESQIIQYF,TGTGCCAGCAGCTTCTCCCCGGGGGAAGAATCCCAGATCATTCAGTACTTC
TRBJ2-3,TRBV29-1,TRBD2,CSVSGLAGDSWQYF,TGCAGCGTCTCGGGACTAGCGGGAGACAGTTGGCAGTATTTT
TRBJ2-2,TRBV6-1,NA,CASSTEINTGELFF,TGTGCCAGCAGTACAGAGATTAACACCGGGGAGCTGTTTTTT
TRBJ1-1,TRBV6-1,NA,CASSDRAGREGTEAFF,TGTGCCAGCAGTGATAGGGCGGGCCGGGAAGGCACTGAAGCTTTCTTT
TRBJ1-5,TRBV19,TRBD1,CASSTRQGDQPQHF,TGTGCCAGTAGTACCCGACAGGGGGATCAGCCCCAGCATTTT
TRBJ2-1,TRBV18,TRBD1,CASSPRVTGGSNEQFF,TGTGCCAGCTCACCACGAGTCACAGGGGGATCCAATGAGCAGTTCTTC
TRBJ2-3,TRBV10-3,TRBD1,CAISESTDRVDTQYF,TGTGCCATCAGTGAGTCGACGGACAGGGTTGATACGCAGTATTTT
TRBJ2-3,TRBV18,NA,CASSVWSRSQTTDTQYF,TGTGCCAGCTCAGTGTGGTCGAGGAGCCAGACCACAGATACGCAGTATTTT
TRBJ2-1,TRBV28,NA,CASPPGQISLYNEQFF,TGTGCCAGCCCCCCCGGACAGATTAGCCTCTACAATGAGCAGTTCTTC
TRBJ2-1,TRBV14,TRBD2,CASSQDRSGAFLQFF,TGTGCCAGCAGCCAAGATAGGAGCGGGGCCTTTTTGCAGTTCTTC
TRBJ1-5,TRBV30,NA,CAWSIRMGRGQPQHF,TGTGCCTGGAGTATCAGGATGGGAAGGGGTCAGCCCCAGCATTTT
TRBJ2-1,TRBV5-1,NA,CASSLVYSEQFF,TGCGCCAGCAGCTTGGTATATAGTGAGCAGTTCTTC
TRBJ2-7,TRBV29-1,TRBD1,CSVEGSRDRVSGEQYF,TGCAGCGTTGAAGGGTCCCGGGACAGGGTATCTGGCGAGCAGTACTTC
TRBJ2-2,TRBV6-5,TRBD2,CASSYGNLAGTGELFF,TGTGCCAGCAGTTACGGGAATCTAGCGGGCACCGGGGAGCTGTTTTTT
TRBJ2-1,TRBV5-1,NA,CASSWAFGVNEQFF,TGCGCCAGCAGCTGGGCTTTCGGGGTCAATGAGCAGTTCTTC
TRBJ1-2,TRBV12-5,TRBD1,CASAADRTFNGYTF,TGTGCTAGTGCCGCGGACAGGACTTTCAATGGCTACACCTTC
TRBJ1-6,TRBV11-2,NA,CASSPEGSLGNSPLHF,TGTGCCAGCAGCCCAGAGGGCTCTCTGGGGAATTCACCCCTCCACTTT
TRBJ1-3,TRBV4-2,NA,CASSQGGEFSGNTIYF,TGTGCCAGCAGCCAGGGAGGGGAGTTCTCTGGAAACACCATATATTTT
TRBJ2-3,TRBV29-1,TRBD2,CSVTPGLESGTQYF,TGCAGCGTCACCCCGGGACTAGAGTCGGGTACGCAGTATTTT
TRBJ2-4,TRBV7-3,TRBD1,CASSPDRGGDIQYF,TGTGCCAGCAGCCCGGACAGGGGAGGGGACATTCAGTACTTC
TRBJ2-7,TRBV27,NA,CASRSSSRSSYEQYF,TGTGCCAGCAGGTCATCTAGCCGGAGCTCCTACGAGCAGTACTTC
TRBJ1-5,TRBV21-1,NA,CASSKFSTQVNQPQHF,TGTGCCAGCAGCAAATTCTCGACGCAGGTGAACCAGCCCCAGCATTTT
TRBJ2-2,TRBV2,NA,CASSKDSNANTGELFF,TGTGCCAGCAGTAAGGACTCAAACGCGAACACCGGGGAGCTGTTTTTT
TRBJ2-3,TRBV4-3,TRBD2,CASSQSPSSREFTDTQYF,TGCGCCAGCAGCCAATCCCCCTCGTCGCGGGAGTTCACAGATACGCAGTATTTT
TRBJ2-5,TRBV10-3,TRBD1,CAISDGQGAWETQYF,TGTGCCATCAGCGACGGACAGGGGGCGTGGGAGACCCAGTACTTC
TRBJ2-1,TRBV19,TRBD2,CASSRLAGVDEQFF,TGTGCCAGTAGTAGACTAGCGGGAGTAGATGAGCAGTTCTTC
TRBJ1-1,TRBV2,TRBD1,CASRQGRNTEAFF,TGTGCCAGCCGACAGGGGCGGAACACTGAAGCTTTCTTT
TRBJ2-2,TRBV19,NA,CASSRTGNTGELFF,TGTGCCAGTAGTAGAACAGGGAACACCGGGGAGCTGTTTTTT